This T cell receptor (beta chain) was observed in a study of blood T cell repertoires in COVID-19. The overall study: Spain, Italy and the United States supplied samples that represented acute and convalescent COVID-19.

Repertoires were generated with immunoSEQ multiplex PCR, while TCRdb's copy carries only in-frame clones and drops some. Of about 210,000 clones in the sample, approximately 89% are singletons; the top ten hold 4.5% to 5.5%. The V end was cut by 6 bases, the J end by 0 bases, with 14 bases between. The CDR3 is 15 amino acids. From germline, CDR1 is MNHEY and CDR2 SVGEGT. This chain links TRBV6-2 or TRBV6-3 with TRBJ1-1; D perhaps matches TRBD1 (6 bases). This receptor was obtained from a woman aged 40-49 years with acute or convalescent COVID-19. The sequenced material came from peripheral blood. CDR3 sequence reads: CASSLQGPMNTEAFF. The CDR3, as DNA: TGTGCCAGCAGCTTACAGGGCCCGATGAACACTGAAGCTTTCTTT.